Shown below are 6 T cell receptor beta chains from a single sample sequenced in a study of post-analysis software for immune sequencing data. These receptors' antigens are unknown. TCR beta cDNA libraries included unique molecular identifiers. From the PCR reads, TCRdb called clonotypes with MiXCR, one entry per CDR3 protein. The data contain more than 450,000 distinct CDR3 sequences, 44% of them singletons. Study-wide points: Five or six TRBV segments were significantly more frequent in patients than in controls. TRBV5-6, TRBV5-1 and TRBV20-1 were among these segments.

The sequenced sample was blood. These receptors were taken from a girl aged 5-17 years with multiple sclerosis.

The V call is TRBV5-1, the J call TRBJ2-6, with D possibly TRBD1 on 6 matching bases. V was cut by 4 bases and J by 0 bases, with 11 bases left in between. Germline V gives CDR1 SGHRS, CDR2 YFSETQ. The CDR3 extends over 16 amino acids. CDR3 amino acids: CASSLDRFSGANVLTF. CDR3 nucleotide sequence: TGCGCCAGCAGCCTCGACAGGTTCTCTGGGGCCAACGTCCTGACTTTC.

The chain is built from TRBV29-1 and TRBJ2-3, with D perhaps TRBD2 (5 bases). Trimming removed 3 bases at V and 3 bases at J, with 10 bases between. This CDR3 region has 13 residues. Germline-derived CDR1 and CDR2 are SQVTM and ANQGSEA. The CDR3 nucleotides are TGCAGCGTTGACCACCGAGGGACAGATACGCAGTATTTT. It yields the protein CSVDHRGTDTQYF.

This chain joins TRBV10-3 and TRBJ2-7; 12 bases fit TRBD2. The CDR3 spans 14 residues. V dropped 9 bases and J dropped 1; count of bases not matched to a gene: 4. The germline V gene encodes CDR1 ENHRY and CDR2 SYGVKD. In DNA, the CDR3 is TGTGCCATTAGAGGGACTAGCGGGTCCTACGAGCAGTACTTC. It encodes CAIRGTSGSYEQYF.

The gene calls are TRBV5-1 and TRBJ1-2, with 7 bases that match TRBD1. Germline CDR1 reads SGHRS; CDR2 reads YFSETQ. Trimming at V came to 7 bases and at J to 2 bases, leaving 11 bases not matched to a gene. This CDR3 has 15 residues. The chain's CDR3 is CASLPGDRLNYGYTF. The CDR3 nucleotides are TGCGCCAGCCTCCCGGGGGACAGACTGAACTATGGCTACACCTTC. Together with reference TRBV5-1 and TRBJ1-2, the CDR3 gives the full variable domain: KAGVTQTPRYLIKTRGQQVTLSCSPISGHRSVSWYQQTPGQGLQFLFEYFSETQRNKGNFPGRFSGRQFSNSRSEMNVSTLELGDSALYLCASLPGDRLNYGYTFGSGTRLTVV.

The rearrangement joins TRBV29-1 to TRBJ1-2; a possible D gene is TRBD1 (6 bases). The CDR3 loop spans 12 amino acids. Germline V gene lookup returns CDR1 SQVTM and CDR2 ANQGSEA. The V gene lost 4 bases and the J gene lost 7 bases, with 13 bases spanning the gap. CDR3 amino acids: CSVVALGGGYTF. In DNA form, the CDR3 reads TGCAGCGTTGTCGCCCTAGGGGGTGGCTACACCTTC.

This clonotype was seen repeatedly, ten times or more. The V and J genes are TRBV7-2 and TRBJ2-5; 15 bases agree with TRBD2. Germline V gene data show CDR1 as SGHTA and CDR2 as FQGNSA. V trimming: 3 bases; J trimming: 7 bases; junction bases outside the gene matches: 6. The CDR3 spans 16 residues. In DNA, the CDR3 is TGTGCCAGCAGCTTCCGGACTAGCGGGGGGGCGGTGACCCAGTACTTC. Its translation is CASSFRTSGGAVTQYF. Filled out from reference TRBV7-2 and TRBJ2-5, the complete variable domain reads GAGVSQSPSNKVTEKGKDVELRCDPISGHTALYWYRQSLGQGLEFLIYFQGNSAPDKSGLPSDRFSAERTGGSVSTLTIQRTQQEDSAVYLCASSFRTSGGAVTQYFGPGTRLLVL.